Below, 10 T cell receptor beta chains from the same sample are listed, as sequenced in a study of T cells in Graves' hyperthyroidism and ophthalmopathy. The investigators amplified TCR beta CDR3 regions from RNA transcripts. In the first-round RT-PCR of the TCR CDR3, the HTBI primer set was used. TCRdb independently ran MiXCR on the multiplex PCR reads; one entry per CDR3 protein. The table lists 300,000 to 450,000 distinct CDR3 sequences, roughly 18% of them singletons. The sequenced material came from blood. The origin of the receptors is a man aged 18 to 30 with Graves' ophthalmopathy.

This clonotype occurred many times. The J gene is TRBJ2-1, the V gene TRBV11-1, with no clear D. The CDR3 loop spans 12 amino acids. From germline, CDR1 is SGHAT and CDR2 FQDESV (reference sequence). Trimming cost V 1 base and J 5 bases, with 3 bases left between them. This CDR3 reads CASSLEDNEQFF. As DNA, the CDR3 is TGTGCCAGCAGCTTAGAGGACAATGAGCAGTTCTTC.

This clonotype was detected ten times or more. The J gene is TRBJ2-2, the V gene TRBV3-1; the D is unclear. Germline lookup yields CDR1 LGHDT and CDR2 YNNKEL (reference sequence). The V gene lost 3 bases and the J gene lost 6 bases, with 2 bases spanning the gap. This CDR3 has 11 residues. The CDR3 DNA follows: TGTGCCAGCAGCCATGCCGGGGAGCTGTTTTTT. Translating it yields CASSHAGELFF.

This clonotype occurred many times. The DNA of the CDR3 is TGTGCCAGCTCACCCCCCGGTCGTGAAGAGACCCAGTACTTC. It is translated as CASSPPGREETQYF. This chain joins TRBV18 and TRBJ2-5, with D hard to call. From germline, CDR1 is KGHSH and CDR2 LQKENI. The V end lost 3 bases, the J end lost 3 bases, and 11 bases lay between the germline ends. The CDR3 sequence is 14 residues long.

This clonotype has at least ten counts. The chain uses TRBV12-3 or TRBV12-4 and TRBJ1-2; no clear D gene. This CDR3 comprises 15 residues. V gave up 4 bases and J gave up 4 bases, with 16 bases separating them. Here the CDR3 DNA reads TGTGCCAGCAGTTATACTGGACGGGATAGCTATGGCTACACCTTC. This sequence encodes CASSYTGRDSYGYTF.

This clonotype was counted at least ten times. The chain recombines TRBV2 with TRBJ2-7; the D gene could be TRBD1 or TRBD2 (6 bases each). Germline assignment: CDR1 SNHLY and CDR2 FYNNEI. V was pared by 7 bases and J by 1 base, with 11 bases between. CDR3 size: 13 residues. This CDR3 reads CASKGGLSYEQYF. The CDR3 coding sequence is TGTGCCAGCAAGGGGGGATTATCCTACGAGCAGTACTTC.

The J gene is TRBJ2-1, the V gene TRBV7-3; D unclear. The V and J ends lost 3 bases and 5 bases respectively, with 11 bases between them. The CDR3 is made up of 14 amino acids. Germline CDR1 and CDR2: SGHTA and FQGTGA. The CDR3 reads CASSLGSPNNEQFF. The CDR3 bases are TGTGCCAGCAGCTTGGGTAGTCCAAACAATGAGCAGTTCTTC.

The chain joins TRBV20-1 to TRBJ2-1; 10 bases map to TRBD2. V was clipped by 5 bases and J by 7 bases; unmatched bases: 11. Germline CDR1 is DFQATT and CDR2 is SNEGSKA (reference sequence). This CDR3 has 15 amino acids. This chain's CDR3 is CSADPGLAIVNEQFF. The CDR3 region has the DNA TGCAGTGCTGACCCGGGACTAGCGATTGTAAATGAGCAGTTCTTC.

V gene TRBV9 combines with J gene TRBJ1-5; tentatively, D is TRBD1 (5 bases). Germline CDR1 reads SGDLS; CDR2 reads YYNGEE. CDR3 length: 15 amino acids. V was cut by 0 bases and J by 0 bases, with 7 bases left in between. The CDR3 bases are TGTGCCAGCAGCGTAGGAGGACATAGCAATCAGCCCCAGCATTTT. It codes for CASSVGGHSNQPQHF.

The CDR3 region has the DNA TGTGCCAGCGGACCTTTCGCTACCAAAAACATTCAGTACTTC. Translating gives CASGPFATKNIQYF. V and J are TRBV27 and TRBJ2-4; unclear D gene. The CDR3 is made up of 14 amino acids. The germline V gene encodes CDR1 MNHEY and CDR2 SMNVEV (reference sequence). Trimming pared 8 bases from V and 2 bases from J, leaving 13 bases between.

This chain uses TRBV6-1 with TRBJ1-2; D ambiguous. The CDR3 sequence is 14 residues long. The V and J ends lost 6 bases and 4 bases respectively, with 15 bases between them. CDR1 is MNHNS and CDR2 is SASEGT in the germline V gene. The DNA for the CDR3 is TGTGCCAGCAGCCTCTATAGGACCTTCTATGGCTACACCTTC. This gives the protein CASSLYRTFYGYTF.